Reported below is one T cell receptor (beta chain). What it recognizes is unknown. These data come from a study of T cell responses to AZD1222 COVID-19 vaccine. The wider study: Second-dose timings of about 4 or about 12 weeks were pooled. Study conclusions and caveats: Recipients of two AZD1222 doses showed rising Spike-specific TCR breadth and depth. The donor group comprised mostly white British people and more females; the analysis possibly underestimated clonal diversity.

Using immunoSEQ multiplex PCR, the repertoire was profiled, and TCRdb retains in-frame clones only, with some absent. Among roughly 200,000 clones, 85% to 90% were seen once, and the ten largest hold approximately 8%. With 7 bases removed from V and 7 bases from J, the gap between germline ends came to 16 bases. Germline V gene lookup returns CDR1 SGHVS and CDR2 FNYEAQ. The CDR3 covers 13 residues. Sequences were derived from peripheral blood, sampled on day 0 of AZD1222 vaccination. The V call is TRBV7-6, the J call TRBJ2-5; D is undetermined. The sequence came from an adult in good health. The CDR3 protein is CASTMTPSGTQYF. CDR3 bases: TGTGCCAGCACCATGACCCCTTCGGGGACCCAGTACTTC.